This is a list of T cell receptor beta chains from one sample in a study of cytomegalovirus exposure and HLA in healthy donors. Method: immunoSEQ multiplex PCR; TCRdb's copy keeps in-frame clones and lacks some. The sample has roughly 98,000 clones; about 80% are singletons. The material sequenced was PBMCs. The receptor set was obtained from a man in his forties or fifties in good health and CMV-seronegative. Both conserved end residues are part of each CDR3. Size is omitted from some rows. Given values are once, few, many or a class for expanded clones.

clone_size j_call v_call cdr3_aa
. TRBJ2-7 TRBV28 CASSLWLLDPTHEQYF
few TRBJ2-3 TRBV30 CAWSGEQGRLRTDTQYF
few TRBJ2-1 TRBV18 CASSPPFGTGSNEQFF
. TRBJ2-7 TRBV19 CASSDPRTSFHEQYF
. TRBJ2-1 TRBV29-1 CSVGTSGRVRTYNEQFF
. TRBJ1-5 TRBV5-6 CASSAGQNQPQHF
few TRBJ1-5 TRBV7-2 CASSLGQGSNQPQHF
. . TRBV9 CASSVDARGPYEQYF
once TRBJ2-7 TRBV6-4 CASSVPLRYEQYF
. TRBJ2-5 TRBV28 CASSLQDRRQETQYF
few TRBJ2-6 TRBV7-3 CASSLRQGGGANVLTF
once . TRBV28 CASSSGTPYEQYF
. TRBJ1-6 TRBV5-1 CASSLETGVSPLHF
. TRBJ2-3 TRBV10-1 CASSEITGASYPTDTQYF
. TRBJ2-7 TRBV28 CASTTTGVPYEQYF
. TRBJ1-1 TRBV28 CASRDLFSSGKFGFF
. TRBJ1-5 TRBV19 CASSIQPINQPQHF
. . TRBV7-2 CASSLTGGSYNEQFF
. TRBJ1-1 TRBV6-1 CASSSSPEAFF
. TRBJ2-1 TRBV7-2 CASSLGGGQRNEQFF
. TRBJ1-3 TRBV7-2 CASSRGVSGNTIYF
once TRBJ1-2 TRBV7-9 CASSLPRQGSNYGYTF
. TRBJ2-2 TRBV6-1 CASSSLAGGSGELFF
. TRBJ2-5 TRBV5-4 CASSLAEFQETQYF
. TRBJ1-5 TRBV28 CASSPERFTGTQHF
. TRBJ2-1 TRBV7-6 CASSLNGAGGYNEQFF
. TRBJ2-1 TRBV10-3 CAIRRLPTKDTYSYNEQFF